The 32 T cell receptor beta chains given below trace back to one sample, sequenced in a study of blood T cell repertoires in COVID-19. The data were produced by immunoSEQ multiplex PCR, yet TCRdb's version contains in-frame clones alone and is incomplete. This table has roughly 70,000 clones, around 87% appearing once. The sequenced sample consisted of peripheral blood. All receptors come from a man between 50 and 59 years old with active COVID-19.

The chain joins TRBV9 to TRBJ2-1; 7 bases are shared with TRBD2. From germline, CDR1 is SGDLS and CDR2 YYNGEE. The length of the CDR3 is 16 residues. V was clipped by 5 bases and J by 9 bases; unmatched bases: 17. CDR3 protein: CASRPGAGEYSSEQFF. The CDR3 nucleotides are TGTGCCAGCAGACCCGGGGCGGGGGAATATAGTAGTGAGCAGTTCTTC.

The genes are TRBV3-1 (or the pseudogene TRBV3-2) and TRBJ2-7; 7 bases match TRBD2. This CDR3 region has 15 residues. V shed 0 bases, J shed 0 bases, and the junction held 2 bases outside the gene matches. Looked up from germline, CDR1 is LGHDT and CDR2 is YNNKEL (reference sequence). In DNA, the CDR3 is TGTGCCAGCAGCCAAGATCAGCGGGGCTCCTACGAGCAGTACTTC. This encodes CASSQDQRGSYEQYF.

This chain connects TRBV15 to TRBJ2-1; D is undetermined. This CDR3 spans 12 amino acids. CDR1 is LNHNV, CDR2 YYDKDF, per germline (reference sequence). Trimming took off 4 bases at V and 8 bases at J, with 9 bases between the two ends. For the CDR3, the DNA is TGTGCCACCAGCAATAGAGAAGATGAGCAGTTCTTC. As protein: CATSNREDEQFF.

The chain uses TRBV9 and TRBJ1-5, with a tentative D call TRBD1 (5 bases). The V and J ends lost 3 bases and 4 bases respectively, with 14 bases between them. The CDR3 is 15 residues long. Looked up from germline, CDR1 is SGDLS and CDR2 is YYNGEE. CDR3 residues: CASSAYGTFNQPQHF. DNA for the CDR3: TGTGCCAGCAGCGCATACGGGACTTTTAATCAGCCCCAGCATTTT.

This chain uses TRBV2 with TRBJ1-2; no reliable D call. This CDR3 is built from 16 residues. Trimming stripped 3 bases from V and 7 bases from J, with 21 bases between. The V gene's germline CDR1 is SNHLY and CDR2 FYNNEI. The CDR3 loop is CASSEGSGSLNVGYTF. In nucleotides, the CDR3 is TGTGCCAGCAGTGAGGGGAGTGGCAGCCTCAATGTTGGCTACACCTTC.

V usage is TRBV6-6 and J usage is TRBJ1-2, with TRBD1 matching 7 bases. The germline V gene has CDR1 MNHNY and CDR2 SVGAGI (reference sequence). This CDR3 has 16 residues. The junction had 19 bases not matched to a gene; V was cut back by 7 bases and J by 8 bases. The CDR3 DNA follows: TGTGCCAGCAACCAGGGACAGCAGGGGCCTCGGGGGGGCTACACCTTC. Translating it yields CASNQGQQGPRGGYTF.

This chain connects TRBV11-2 to TRBJ2-7; 9 nucleotides align to TRBD1. CDR1 and CDR2 from the germline V gene are SGHAT and FQNNGV. The CDR3 sequence is 16 residues long. The V gene end was trimmed by 3 bases and the J gene end by 6 bases; junction bases not matched to a gene: 12. CDR3 region: CASSLGVGTGYAEQYF. For the CDR3, the DNA is TGTGCCAGCAGCTTGGGGGTCGGGACAGGGTATGCCGAGCAGTACTTC.

V is TRBV5-4 and J is TRBJ2-1; a weak D match, TRBD1 (6 bases). V was pared by 3 bases and J by 3 bases, with 13 bases between. From germline, CDR1 is SGHNT and CDR2 YYREEE (reference sequence). This CDR3 is 15 amino acids long. CDR3 amino acids: CASSSKLDSYNEQFF. Written as DNA, the CDR3 is TGTGCCAGCAGCTCGAAACTGGACAGCTACAATGAGCAGTTCTTC.

This rearrangement joins TRBV3-1 (or the pseudogene TRBV3-2) to TRBJ1-2; no definite D call. V dropped 1 base and J dropped 7 bases, with 4 bases sitting between them. Germline CDR1 and CDR2: LGHDT and YNNKEL (reference sequence). The CDR3 runs 11 residues. As DNA, the CDR3 is TGTGCCAGCAGCCAAGGGAGTGGCTACACCTTC. This sequence encodes CASSQGSGYTF.

The rearrangement links TRBV5-1 to TRBJ2-3; a possible D gene is TRBD2 (5 bases). The CDR3 has 15 residues. CDR1 is SGHRS, CDR2 YFSETQ, per germline. Trimming stripped 7 bases from V and 2 bases from J, with 17 bases between. The CDR3 loop is CASRSGLAVTDTQYF. The CDR3 DNA follows: TGCGCCAGCCGCTCCGGGCTAGCAGTCACAGATACGCAGTATTTT.

The chain has TRBV6-2 or TRBV6-3 and TRBJ1-1; the D gene is possibly TRBD1 (5 bases). Germline V gives CDR1 MNHEY, CDR2 SVGEGT. The ends were cut back, 3 bases at V and 5 bases at J, with 19 bases in the middle. The CDR3 contains 16 residues. The CDR3 DNA follows: TGTGCCAGCAGTTATAAAAGGTCAGGGCTCGGGACTGAAGCTTTCTTT. Translating it yields CASSYKRSGLGTEAFF.

The chain employs TRBV19 and TRBJ1-6; no reliable D call. Germline loops: CDR1 LNHDA, CDR2 SQIVND (reference sequence). V lost 5 bases and J 11 bases, leaving 16 bases between the germline ends. CDR3 length: 14 amino acids. The CDR3 loop reads CASSSGGETTPLHF. The CDR3 DNA reads as TGTGCCAGTAGTTCGGGCGGGGAAACTACACCCCTCCACTTT.

This CDR3 is CASSYGQGVGYTF. The CDR3 bases are TGTGCCAGCAGCTACGGACAGGGGGTTGGCTACACCTTC. The genes are TRBV28 and TRBJ1-2, with 10 bases fitting TRBD1. The CDR3 has 13 amino acids. In germline, CDR1 is MDHEN, CDR2 SYDVKM. J lost 7 bases, V lost 6 bases, and 5 bases had no gene match.

The V and J genes are TRBV11-3 and TRBJ2-1, with D possibly being TRBD1 (5 bases). There are 13 residues in the CDR3. The germline CDR1 and CDR2 sequences are SGHNT and YENEEA. Trimming took 5 bases from V and 7 from J, leaving 12 bases between them. The CDR3 coding sequence is TGTGCCAGCAGCCTTACGTACAGGAATGAGCAGTTCTTC. Translating gives CASSLTYRNEQFF.

V and J are TRBV5-1 and TRBJ2-2; possible D gene TRBD2, 5 bases. The CDR3 totals 18 residues. The germline V gene has CDR1 SGHRS and CDR2 YFSETQ. Trimming stripped 5 bases from V and 1 base from J, with 21 bases between. The CDR3 DNA reads as TGCGCCAGCAGGGCTAGCAATAGGAGTACCGTGAACACCGGGGAGCTGTTTTTT. Its protein product is CASRASNRSTVNTGELFF. Combining the CDR3 with reference TRBV5-1 and TRBJ2-2 gives the whole variable domain KAGVTQTPRYLIKTRGQQVTLSCSPISGHRSVSWYQQTPGQGLQFLFEYFSETQRNKGNFPGRFSGRQFSNSRSEMNVSTLELGDSALYLCASRASNRSTVNTGELFFGEGSRLTVL.

The J gene is TRBJ2-4, the V gene TRBV7-8, with a possible D match to TRBD2 (6 bases). From germline, CDR1 is SGHVS and CDR2 FQNEAQ. The CDR3 has 14 amino acids. The V gene lost 5 bases and the J gene lost 6 bases, with 14 bases spanning the gap. The CDR3 nucleotides are TGTGCCAGCAGCCCTCCAGGAGGGAGAAACATTCAGTACTTC. Protein product: CASSPPGGRNIQYF.

This clone appeared once. J is TRBJ1-1 and V is TRBV9; a possible D gene is TRBD1 (5 bases). The CDR3 extends over 14 amino acids. Trimming took 3 bases from V and 1 from J, leaving 10 bases between them. Germline V gives CDR1 SGDLS, CDR2 YYNGEE. In nucleotides, the CDR3 is TGTGCCAGCAGCGCAGGGCTTCGGAACACTGAAGCTTTCTTT. Translated: CASSAGLRNTEAFF.

The chain uses TRBV6-5 and TRBJ1-4, with 7 bases lining up with TRBD1. The CDR3 has 15 residues. Unmatched junction bases numbered 4, after V lost 6 bases and J lost 0 bases. CDR1 and CDR2 from the germline V gene are MNHEY and SVGAGI. The CDR3 DNA reads TGTGCCAGCAGGAGGGGGCGGACAACTAATGAAAAACTGTTTTTT. This encodes CASRRGRTTNEKLFF.

The V call is TRBV4-3, the J call TRBJ2-7; the D is unclear. Germline V lookup: CDR1 LGHNA, CDR2 YSLEER. V lost 0 bases, J lost 0 bases, and 9 bases lay in between. The CDR3 is 15 residues long. The CDR3 protein is CASSQDRDFSYEQYF. The CDR3 nucleotides read TGCGCCAGCAGCCAAGATCGCGACTTCTCCTACGAGCAGTACTTC.

The CDR3 nucleotides read TGTGCCAGTAGTATTGAAACTAGCGGGAGGGGGAGCACCGGGGAGCTGTTTTTT. It specifies CASSIETSGRGSTGELFF. V is TRBV19 and J is TRBJ2-2; 13 bases are shared with TRBD2. With V trimmed by 3 bases and J by 4 bases, 8 bases remained unmatched. The CDR3 contains 18 residues. From germline, CDR1 is LNHDA and CDR2 SQIVND (reference sequence).

CDR3 sequence reads: CASSVADYNEQFF. CDR3 coding DNA: TGCGCCAGCAGCGTGGCAGACTACAATGAGCAGTTCTTC. The rearrangement links TRBV4-1 to TRBJ2-1; no definite D call. There are 13 residues in the CDR3. The V end was cut by 5 bases, the J end by 3 bases, with 8 bases between. Germline loops: CDR1 MGHRA, CDR2 YSYEKL.

The chain's CDR3 is CASSPRGGIEQPQHF. CDR3 coding DNA: TGTGCCAGTAGCCCCCGGGGTGGGATTGAACAGCCCCAGCATTTT. The genes are TRBV19 and TRBJ1-5; no clear D. Germline assignment: CDR1 LNHDA and CDR2 SQIVND (reference sequence). Trimming left V 6 bases short and J 7 bases short, with 19 bases between. The CDR3 loop spans 15 amino acids. Looking up the rest from reference TRBV19 and TRBJ1-5 gives the full variable domain: DGGITQSPKYLFRKEGQNVTLSCEQNLNHDAMYWYRQDPGQGLRLIYYSQIVNDFQKGDIAEGYSVSREKKESFPLTVTSAQKNPTAFYLCASSPRGGIEQPQHFGDGTRLSIL.

The rearrangement joins TRBV18 to TRBJ2-7; the D gene is possibly TRBD1 (5 bases). There are 14 residues in the CDR3. V was cut by 1 base and J by 3 bases, with 10 bases left in between. Germline V lookup: CDR1 KGHSH, CDR2 LQKENI. The CDR3 loop reads CASSPQRQGYEQYF. The CDR3 bases are TGTGCCAGCTCACCACAGCGCCAGGGCTACGAGCAGTACTTC.

The chain is built from TRBV18 and TRBJ1-2; D is perhaps TRBD1 (6 bases). V was cut by 6 bases and J by 7 bases, with 30 bases left in between. Germline CDR1 is KGHSH and CDR2 is LQKENI. The CDR3 is made up of 18 amino acids. The DNA of the CDR3 is TGTGCCAGCTCCCCATATCTTGTAACGGACAGACAACGGGCTGGCTACACCTTC. Encoded protein: CASSPYLVTDRQRAGYTF.

Only one count was recorded for this clone. This chain joins TRBV6-5 and TRBJ2-1; the D is unclear. CDR1 is MNHEY and CDR2 is SVGAGI in the germline V gene. The CDR3 has 12 residues. Trimming left V 6 bases short and J 7 bases short, with 10 bases between. The CDR3 DNA follows: TGTGCCAGCAGGACAACAGCAAATGAGCAGTTCTTC. Its translation: CASRTTANEQFF.

This chain links TRBV9 with TRBJ2-1, with a tentative D call TRBD2 (5 bases). Deletions cut 3 bases from V and 5 bases from J, with 15 bases between. Germline V gene sequence: CDR1 SGDLS, CDR2 YYNGEE. The CDR3 consists of 15 residues. CDR3 protein: CASSDRAGVDNEQFF. The CDR3 DNA follows: TGTGCCAGCAGCGATCGGGCGGGCGTCGACAATGAGCAGTTCTTC.

The chain has TRBV6-5 and TRBJ1-2; D is perhaps TRBD1 (6 bases). The CDR3 has 15 residues. The V end lost 4 bases, the J end lost 4 bases, and 16 bases lay between the germline ends. Germline V CDR1 and CDR2: MNHEY, SVGAGI. The CDR3, as DNA: TGTGCCAGCAGTTTAAGCTCACAGGGTAGCTATGGCTACACCTTC. The encoded protein is CASSLSSQGSYGYTF.

This clone showed up just a few times. The genes are TRBV5-6 and TRBJ1-5; TRBD1 agrees at 8 bases. The V segment lost 4 bases and the J segment 10 bases; nucleotides outside the gene matches: 10. In germline, CDR1 is SGHDT, CDR2 YYEEEE. There are 14 residues in the CDR3. CDR3 amino acids: CASSKGQAVGPQHF. The CDR3 region has the DNA TGTGCCAGCAGCAAGGGACAGGCCGTTGGACCCCAGCATTTT.

The chain couples TRBV28 to TRBJ2-5; perhaps TRBD2 as D (5 bases). The V gene lost 2 bases and the J gene lost 7 bases, with 11 bases spanning the gap. The CDR3 length is 13 residues. Germline CDR1 MDHEN, CDR2 SYDVKM. The CDR3 region has the DNA TGTGCCAGCAGTTTAACATCTCGGGGGACCCAGTACTTC. It translates to CASSLTSRGTQYF. Full variable domain (remainder filled in from reference TRBV28 and TRBJ2-5): DVKVTQSSRYLVKRTGEKVFLECVQDMDHENMFWYRQDPGLGLRLIYFSYDVKMKEKGDIPEGYSVSREKKERFSLILESASTNQTSMYLCASSLTSRGTQYFGPGTRLLVL.

The V and J genes are TRBV5-1 and TRBJ2-3; 11 nucleotides line up with TRBD2. CDR1 and CDR2 (germline): SGHRS, YFSETQ. The length of the CDR3 is 20 residues. With V trimmed by 4 bases and J by 1 base, 17 bases remained unmatched. The CDR3 DNA reads TGCGCCAGCAGCGGCACGGGGCCCGGGGGTAGCGGGAGGGGCACAGATACGCAGTATTTT. This gives the protein CASSGTGPGGSGRGTDTQYF. Full variable domain (rest looked up from reference TRBV5-1 and TRBJ2-3): KAGVTQTPRYLIKTRGQQVTLSCSPISGHRSVSWYQQTPGQGLQFLFEYFSETQRNKGNFPGRFSGRQFSNSRSEMNVSTLELGDSALYLCASSGTGPGGSGRGTDTQYFGPGTRLTVL.

This chain connects TRBV7-2 to TRBJ2-1; TRBD2 aligns across 9 bases. Germline V gene sequence: CDR1 SGHTA, CDR2 FQGNSA. V lost 4 bases, J lost 0 bases, and 7 bases stayed unmatched. This CDR3 contains 17 residues. This CDR3 is CASSYLSGRHSYNEQFF. The CDR3 region has the DNA TGTGCCAGCAGCTACCTTAGCGGGAGACACTCCTACAATGAGCAGTTCTTC.

In nucleotides, the CDR3 is TGTGCCAGCACGACAGGGTGGGGCAATCAGCCCCAGCATTTT. It translates to CASTTGWGNQPQHF. The chain employs TRBV28 and TRBJ1-5, with 7 bases that match TRBD1. The CDR3 is 14 residues long. The V gene's germline CDR1 is MDHEN and CDR2 SYDVKM. V was pared by 7 bases and J by 2 bases, with 5 bases of the junction left unmatched.